Each of the 32 T cell receptor beta chains below was sequenced from the same sample in a study of early T cells in non-severe SARS-CoV-2 infection. One entry per CDR3 protein results from TCRdb running MiXCR on the 5' RACE reads. The table has approximately 80,000 distinct CDR3 sequences, about 11% seen once. Sequencing used whole blood, obtained at baseline. These receptors were collected from an adult who was a healthcare worker with PCR-confirmed SARS-CoV-2 infection or an uninfected control (not recorded which).

This sequence joins TRBV7-9 and TRBJ2-7; TRBD1 might be the D (6 bases). Trimming left V 5 bases short and J 7 bases short, with 18 bases between. Germline assignment: CDR1 SEHNR and CDR2 FQNEAQ (reference sequence). The CDR3 loop spans 14 amino acids. CDR3 DNA: TGTGCCAGCAGCCCAGGACAGAGTCTAGGTGAGCAGTACTTC. Its protein product is CASSPGQSLGEQYF. Together with reference TRBV7-9 and TRBJ2-7, the CDR3 gives the full variable domain: DTGVSQNPRHKITKRGQNVTFRCDPISEHNRLYWYRQTLGQGPEFLTYFQNEAQLEKSRLLSDRFSAERPKGSFSTLEIQRTEQGDSAMYLCASSPGQSLGEQYFGPGTRLTVT.

This clonotype was detected only a few times. V and J are TRBV20-1 and TRBJ2-6, with a weak D call TRBD1 (6 bases). This CDR3 is 14 amino acids long. Looked up from germline, CDR1 is DFQATT and CDR2 is SNEGSKA (reference sequence). The V and J ends lost 6 bases and 1 base respectively, with 10 bases between them. The CDR3 DNA reads TGCAGTGCCCTACAGGGTTCTGGGGCCAACGTCCTGACTTTC. Translation: CSALQGSGANVLTF.

V usage is TRBV5-1 and J usage is TRBJ2-7; D unclear. There are 13 residues in the CDR3. The V gene lost 2 bases and the J gene lost 6 bases, with 12 bases spanning the gap. Germline CDR1 is SGHRS and CDR2 is YFSETQ. CDR3 sequence reads: CASSFANTFEQYF. Here the CDR3 DNA reads TGCGCCAGCAGCTTCGCCAACACTTTCGAGCAGTACTTC.

This clonotype was found a few times. The chain uses TRBV20-1 and TRBJ2-4; 7 bases match TRBD1. V was clipped by 5 bases and J by 8 bases; unmatched bases: 0. The length of the CDR3 is 10 residues. Germline lookup yields CDR1 DFQATT and CDR2 SNEGSKA (reference sequence). The CDR3 region is CSADRDIQYF. The DNA for the CDR3 is TGCAGTGCTGACAGGGACATTCAGTACTTC.

This clonotype came up a few times. Because it lacks the conserved phenylalanine or tryptophan at the end, this CDR3 is likely a read error. This chain connects TRBV7-2 to TRBJ2-2; D is ambiguous. CDR3 length: 14 amino acids. V was trimmed by 5 bases and J by 3 bases, leaving 10 bases between them. Germline values: CDR1 SGHTA, CDR2 FQGNSA. CDR3 in amino acids: CASSLDRHTGELFL. The CDR3 bases are TGTGCCAGCAGCCTGGACCGACACACCGGGGAGCTGTTTCTT.

The chain joins TRBV3-1 to TRBJ2-1, with 10 bases identical to TRBD2. The trim removed 6 bases at V and 7 bases at J, leaving 9 bases unmatched. The CDR3 covers 15 residues. CDR1 and CDR2 (germline): LGHDT, YNNKEL (reference sequence). CDR3 DNA sequence: TGTGCCAGCAGTACAGAACTAGCGGGGAAGAATGAGCAGTTCTTC. Its translation is CASSTELAGKNEQFF.

This clonotype was observed many times. This chain connects TRBV11-2 to TRBJ1-4; D uncertain. This CDR3 spans 14 amino acids. Germline V lookup: CDR1 SGHAT, CDR2 FQNNGV. The V and J ends lost 3 bases and 8 bases respectively, with 13 bases between them. CDR3 protein: CASSFTPRGEKLFF. The DNA for the CDR3 is TGTGCCAGCAGCTTCACCCCACGTGGGGAAAAACTGTTTTTT.

The chain joins TRBV20-1 to TRBJ1-4, with TRBD1 matching over 8 bases. The trim removed 5 bases at V and 7 bases at J, leaving 12 bases unmatched. The CDR3 extends over 15 amino acids. Germline V lookup: CDR1 DFQATT, CDR2 SNEGSKA (reference sequence). CDR3 nucleotides: TGCAGTGCTCCGACAGGGGCGGGGGTCGGTGAAAAACTGTTTTTT. The encoded protein is CSAPTGAGVGEKLFF.

This chain joins TRBV20-1 and TRBJ1-6; 9 nucleotides line up with TRBD1. From germline, CDR1 is DFQATT and CDR2 SNEGSKA (reference sequence). CDR3 length: 15 residues. Germline trimming cut 4 bases from V and 10 bases from J; bases unmatched to any gene: 11. The chain's CDR3 is CSATTGTGLSSPLHF. The CDR3 DNA reads as TGCAGTGCTACCACCGGGACAGGGCTTTCCTCACCCCTCCACTTT.

In its sample, this clonotype was seen many times. This rearrangement joins TRBV20-1 to TRBJ2-3, with a weak D call TRBD2 (6 bases). Trimming shortened V by 6 bases and J by 5 bases, and 21 bases separated the two germline ends. CDR3 length: 15 amino acids. Germline CDR1 reads DFQATT; CDR2 reads SNEGSKA (reference sequence). CDR3 protein: CSAWPGLGVGDTQYF. Here the CDR3 DNA reads TGCAGTGCATGGCCGGGACTGGGTGTGGGAGATACGCAGTATTTT.

This clonotype was counted at least ten times. The chain recombines TRBV13 with TRBJ1-1; no firm D call. This CDR3 contains 11 residues. V was pared by 4 bases and J by 8 bases, with 8 bases between. Germline-derived CDR1 and CDR2 are PRHDT and FYEKMQ (reference sequence). CDR3 nucleotides: TGTGCCAGCAGCTACGAAGGCGAAGCTTTCTTT. Its protein product is CASSYEGEAFF.

This clonotype was detected only a few times. The V gene is TRBV11-2, the J gene TRBJ2-2; TRBD2 agrees at 11 bases. This CDR3 spans 15 amino acids. The V and J ends lost 4 bases and 7 bases, in that order; junction bases with no gene match: 5. CDR1 SGHAT and CDR2 FQNNGV come from the germline V gene. CDR3 DNA: TGTGCCAGCAGCTCATCGGGACTAGCGGTCGGGGAGCTGTTTTTT. It codes for CASSSSGLAVGELFF.

Of note for this clonotype: A junction boundary mismatches the germline segment, possibly from a read error. The gene calls are TRBV4-3 and TRBJ1-6, with D perhaps matching TRBD1 (6 bases). This CDR3 is 13 amino acids long. Looked up from germline, CDR1 is LGHNA and CDR2 is YSLEER. This CDR3 is CASSVQGTSPLYF. Written as DNA, the CDR3 is TGCGCCAGCAGCGTACAGGGAACATCACCCCTCTACTTC.

This clonotype was counted ten times or more. The rearrangement joins TRBV29-1 to TRBJ2-1; 11 bases align to TRBD1. V lost 4 bases and J lost 9; bases outside the gene matches: 5. Germline-derived CDR1 and CDR2 are SQVTM and ANQGSEA. The CDR3 is 13 amino acids. CDR3 sequence (DNA): TGCAGCGTTGTAGGACAGGGGGCTGGTGAGCAGTTCTTC. Translated: CSVVGQGAGEQFF.

This clonotype was observed many times. V usage is TRBV12-3 or TRBV12-4 and J usage is TRBJ1-2; 11 bases map to TRBD1. This CDR3 spans 15 amino acids. Trimming removed 5 bases from V and 8 bases from J; junction bases left unmatched: 10. The CDR3 coding sequence is TGTGCCAGCAGTACGACCGGACAGGGGGCAAAAGGCTACACCTTC. It specifies CASSTTGQGAKGYTF.

In this sample, this clonotype turned up many times. This sequence joins TRBV7-6 and TRBJ2-1; D possibly uses TRBD1 or TRBD2 (5 bases each). The CDR3 loop spans 15 amino acids. The V gene's germline CDR1 is SGHVS and CDR2 FNYEAQ. Trimming shortened V by 2 bases and J by 2 bases, and 10 bases separated the two germline ends. The CDR3 bases are TGTGCCAGCAGCTTAATGAGGGACCCCTACAATGAGCAGTTCTTC. This gives the protein CASSLMRDPYNEQFF. The whole variable domain, remainder taken from reference TRBV7-6 and TRBJ2-1, is GAGVSQSPRYKVTKRGQDVALRCDPISGHVSLYWYRQALGQGPEFLTYFNYEAQQDKSGLPNDRFSAERPEGSISTLTIQRTEQRDSAMYRCASSLMRDPYNEQFFGPGTRLTVL.

This clonotype was recorded many times. The rearrangement joins TRBV29-1 to TRBJ2-3, with D perhaps TRBD2 (6 bases). The V end lost 6 bases, the J end lost 6 bases, and 16 bases lay between the germline ends. Germline assignment: CDR1 SQVTM and CDR2 ANQGSEA. The CDR3 consists of 13 residues. The DNA of the CDR3 is TGCAGCGTACCGGGACTCCTGCGGGATACGCAGTATTTT. This gives the protein CSVPGLLRDTQYF.

This clonotype was detected ten times or more. J is TRBJ2-7 and V is TRBV18; 7 bases map to TRBD1. J gave up 5 bases and V 4 bases, and 5 bases lay outside the gene matches. There are 13 residues in the CDR3. Looked up from germline, CDR1 is KGHSH and CDR2 is LQKENI. CDR3 residues: CASSLDRVDEQYF. The CDR3 bases are TGTGCCAGCTCACTCGACAGGGTCGACGAGCAGTACTTC.

This clonotype has more than one count but fewer than ten. The gene calls are TRBV3-1 and TRBJ1-2; 8 bases match TRBD1. CDR1 and CDR2 from the germline V gene are LGHDT and YNNKEL (reference sequence). Unmatched junction bases numbered 11, after V lost 0 bases and J lost 8 bases. The CDR3 contains 16 residues. This CDR3 is CASSQEGQVPSRGYTF. For the CDR3, the DNA is TGTGCCAGCAGCCAAGAGGGACAGGTCCCGTCGAGGGGCTACACCTTC.

This clonotype was seen repeatedly, ten times or more. V usage is TRBV7-3 and J usage is TRBJ2-3, with D perhaps matching TRBD2 (6 bases). CDR3 size: 13 residues. Germline-derived CDR1 and CDR2 are SGHTA and FQGTGA. Trimming cost V 4 bases and J 6 bases, with 11 bases left between them. CDR3 amino acids: CASSSTLADTQYF. The DNA of the CDR3 is TGTGCCAGCAGCTCGACCCTAGCGGATACGCAGTATTTT.

This clonotype appeared many times. The V call is TRBV5-6, the J call TRBJ1-1; no firm D call. Germline loops: CDR1 SGHDT, CDR2 YYEEEE. With 3 bases removed from V and 0 bases from J, the gap between germline ends came to 9 bases. The CDR3 is 14 residues long. Here the CDR3 reads CASSSGPLNTEAFF. The CDR3 bases are TGTGCCAGCAGCTCAGGTCCATTGAACACTGAAGCTTTCTTT.

The table lists this clonotype with a few counts. The chain couples TRBV12-3 or TRBV12-4 to TRBJ2-1; weak D call: TRBD2 (6 bases). The germline V and J ends were trimmed by 5 bases and 9 bases, with 17 bases remaining between them. CDR3 size: 14 residues. This CDR3 reads CASSVAGRFSEQFF. The DNA of the CDR3 is TGTGCCAGCAGTGTGGCGGGGCGGTTTTCTGAGCAGTTCTTC.

This clonotype appeared a few times. The chain uses TRBV2 and TRBJ2-3; no clear D gene. The germline CDR1 and CDR2 sequences are SNHLY and FYNNEI. Trimming pared 4 bases from V and 4 bases from J, leaving 3 bases between. The CDR3 extends over 11 amino acids. The CDR3 spells CASSVSDTQYF. CDR3 DNA sequence: TGTGCCAGCAGTGTTTCAGATACGCAGTATTTT.

This clonotype was counted many times. The chain carries TRBV29-1 and TRBJ2-2; 9 positions agree with TRBD1. CDR3 length equals 15 residues. Germline loops: CDR1 SQVTM, CDR2 ANQGSEA. With V trimmed by 4 bases and J by 0 bases, 3 bases remained unmatched. This CDR3 reads CSVARQGANTGELFF. CDR3 nucleotide sequence: TGCAGCGTTGCTAGACAGGGGGCGAACACCGGGGAGCTGTTTTTT.

This clonotype has more than one count but fewer than ten. The chain links TRBV11-2 to TRBJ2-7; 8 bases fit TRBD1. The CDR3 totals 15 residues. V lost 1 base to trimming and J lost 6 bases; unmatched junction nucleotides: 8. CDR1 and CDR2 from the germline V gene are SGHAT and FQNNGV. The CDR3 loop is CASSLAIAGGLEQYF. The CDR3 bases are TGTGCCAGCAGCTTAGCGATTGCAGGGGGCCTCGAGCAGTACTTC.

This sequence joins TRBV5-1 and TRBJ2-1; D is unresolved. Trimming took off 0 bases at V and 7 bases at J, with 8 bases between the two ends. This CDR3 contains 13 residues. Germline CDR1 SGHRS, CDR2 YFSETQ. CDR3 sequence reads: CASSLGYPNEQFF. The CDR3 region has the DNA TGCGCCAGCAGCTTGGGGTATCCGAATGAGCAGTTCTTC.

This chain links TRBV18 with TRBJ2-3; D gene unclear. Trimming removed 3 bases at V and 3 bases at J, with 7 bases between. CDR3 length: 13 amino acids. Germline-derived CDR1 and CDR2 are KGHSH and LQKENI. The CDR3 loop is CASSPDGTDTQYF. The CDR3 DNA sequence: TGTGCCAGCTCACCCGACGGGACAGATACGCAGTATTTT. The entire variable domain, with the rest obtained from reference TRBV18 and TRBJ2-3, is as follows: NAGVMQNPRHLVRRRGQEARLRCSPMKGHSHVYWYRQLPEEGLKFMVYLQKENIIDESGMPKERFSAEFPKEGPSILRIQQVVRGDSAAYFCASSPDGTDTQYFGPGTRLTVL.

Only a few counts were recorded for this clonotype. The CDR3 here is CASSSETSPGGNEQFF. In nucleotides, the CDR3 is TGTGCCAGCAGTTCAGAGACTAGCCCGGGGGGGAATGAGCAGTTCTTC. The chain joins TRBV27 to TRBJ2-1; 8 bases are shared with TRBD2. Germline CDR1 MNHEY, CDR2 SMNVEV (reference sequence). V shed 4 bases and J 7 bases; nucleotides not matched to a gene: 12. The CDR3 is made up of 16 amino acids.

This clonotype was counted at least ten times. This chain links TRBV7-9 with TRBJ1-5; 7 bases line up with TRBD1. The V gene's germline CDR1 is SEHNR and CDR2 FQNEAQ (reference sequence). Trimming cost V 8 bases and J 5 bases; bases outside gene matches: 6. The CDR3 is made up of 13 amino acids. CDR3 residues: CASGTQGHQPQHF. CDR3 in DNA: TGTGCCAGCGGTACACAGGGGCATCAGCCCCAGCATTTT.

This clonotype was detected a few times. This rearrangement joins TRBV7-2 to TRBJ1-2; D remains ambiguous. Germline V CDR1 and CDR2: SGHTA, FQGNSA. V lost 3 bases, J lost 4 bases, and 15 bases lay in between. The CDR3 loop spans 15 amino acids. In DNA form, the CDR3 reads TGTGCCAGCAGCTTCGTAGAAAGCTACTCCTATGGCTACACCTTC. This encodes CASSFVESYSYGYTF.

The J gene is TRBJ2-1, the V gene TRBV28; tentative D call: TRBD1 (6 bases). The germline CDR1 and CDR2 sequences are MDHEN and SYDVKM. CDR3 length: 12 amino acids. The V end was cut by 4 bases, the J end by 5 bases, with 6 bases between. CDR3 nucleotide sequence: TGTGCCAGCAGTTCAGGGGACAATGAGCAGTTCTTC. Translation gives CASSSGDNEQFF.

This clonotype was seen a few times. The V and J genes are TRBV29-1 and TRBJ2-3; 7 nucleotides line up with TRBD1. Trimming at V came to 6 bases and at J to 0 bases, leaving 6 bases not matched to a gene. CDR1 SQVTM and CDR2 ANQGSEA come from the germline V gene. The CDR3 runs to 14 residues. CDR3 in amino acids: CSVGQGVSTDTQYF. In DNA, the CDR3 is TGCAGCGTCGGCCAGGGGGTTAGCACAGATACGCAGTATTTT.